Here is one T cell receptor (beta chain) with its context. Its antigen remains undetermined. The data are from a study of T cells expressing NK-cell markers (dated by TCRdb to about 2020). Concerning the study at large: In sorted CD3+CD56+NKG2C+, CD3+CD56+NKG2C- and CD3+CD56-NKG2C+ T-cell subsets from 7 to 9 donors, TCR beta-chain repertoires were profiled. Among the eight sequenced donors, only one was HCMV-seronegative, while the other seven were HCMV-seropositive. Randomly selected healthy volunteers, three men and five women, were used as the eight sequenced donors. Sequencing of the libraries produced 2 x 150 bp reads on Illumina HiSeq 2000/2500, MiSeq or NextSeq. What the authors observed across the whole study: For 6 or 7 donors, the dominant CD3+CD56+NKG2C+ clonotypes were among the top 10 CD8+ clonotypes and accounted for about 1.0-7.0% of CD8+ T cells. Whether the expanded NKG2C-expressing T cell clones were specific for HCMV antigens remained unclear. Those dominant clonotypes were again the most abundant among CD3+CD56-NKG2C+ cells in a few donors, at roughly 25-65%.

Based on the germline V gene, the CDR1 and CDR2 sequences are SGHVS and FQNEAQ. The CDR3 starts with the cysteine, ends with the phenylalanine, and has 14 residues. The DNA is not on file. The run used an Illumina HiSeq 2000. The TCR beta cDNA libraries were made using 5'RACE template switching, a step that added both a universal primer site and unique molecular identifiers. cDNA synthesis was primed from the TCR beta constant segment, followed by two successive PCR amplification steps. In the authors' own workflow: Reads were demultiplexed and grouped by UMI with MIGEC, and clonotypes were assembled and quantified with MiTCR. To remove erroneous sequences, TCR cDNA sequences were retained only when supported by two or more reads. The tcR package was used for downstream repertoire analysis, with clonotypes matched between fractions based on CDR3 nucleotide sequence plus V segment. Antigen specificity was annotated against VDJdb with VDJmatch, allowing one amino acid substitution in CDR3. Following TCRdb reprocessing, every CDR3 protein sequence forms one entry, and DNA is not provided. The V and J calls were not made by the authors but by TCRdb's processing. This sample's table has entries for over 150,000 distinct CDR3 sequences. Approximately 35% of the sample is in the top ten clones.

To determine HCMV serostatus, a commercial ELISA kit was used to detect HCMV-specific IgG in serum. Peripheral blood mononuclear cells were isolated from blood by Ficoll density gradient centrifugation. This clonotype was sampled from a woman aged 50 to 65 in good health. Donor details come from another sample of the same person, matched by shared clones. The rearrangement joined TRBV7-8 to TRBJ2-5; TCRdb picks TRBD1, but there is no DNA to check that call. The specimen was blood T cells: a sorted CD56 or NKG2C T cell subset, CD4+ or CD8+ T cells, or bulk PBMC T cells (not recorded which). The encoded CDR3 is CASSHRDGEETQYF.